This T cell receptor beta chain came from a study of blood T cells in healthy people across ages (dated by TCRdb to the mid-2010s). Study-wide context: In model experiments, template switching captured about one uniquely barcoded TCR beta cDNA molecule for every two T cells. Donors of different ages were randomly distributed across sequencing lanes to avoid experimental bias. The donors were split into four age groups: young (average roughly 15 years), middle-aged (39), aged (roughly 65) and long-lived (roughly 77). Two additional independent replicas of 1 million unique cDNA reads from the same blood draw were analyzed for two donors (one aged 18 to 30 and one aged 80 or older). The study measured age-related changes in TCR beta repertoire diversity using deep sequencing normalized with unique cDNA molecular identifiers. The study at large found these results: The CMV infection status of donors was not known, potentially confounding age-related changes in expanded clonotypes. The percentage of naive T cells measured by flow cytometry correlated strongly with observed TCR beta diversity. Compared with the aged group, more naive CD4+ T cells, fewer expanded clones and increased TCR diversity were shown by the long-lived group, suggesting age selection. Bulk unsorted PBMC profiling prevented conclusive comparison of naive and antigen-experienced compartments. Total diversity estimates from one million sequenced T cells were considered lower bounds and underestimates. Observed TCR beta diversity per million T cells fell roughly linearly with age, and a significant reduction was already apparent by age roughly 40.

The protocol used for the library was 5' RACE. The sequencer was an Illumina HiSeq 2500. A second PCR of roughly 7 to 11 cycles was performed with a sample-barcoded 5' primer and a J-beta primer mix. A unique molecular identifier was introduced onto each TCR beta cDNA molecule by a template-switch 5' adaptor carrying 12 random nucleotides. At least 2.5 million CDR3-containing paired-end reads were obtained from each sample. The Mint cDNA synthesis kit, primed by a TRBC-specific oligonucleotide, was used to synthesize first-strand cDNA from all RNA. All cDNA was treated with uracil-DNA glycosylase and then went through a first 18-cycle PCR with the universal primers M1SS and BC2_uni_R. In the source study's methods: For normalization, 1 million high-quality reads, each with a distinct molecular identifier, were randomly selected from each sample. Reads sharing molecular identifiers were discarded rather than binned into consensus sequences. CDR3 identification, clonotype clustering and error correction used MiTCR with a Q25 quality threshold and the strictest error-elimination algorithm. Lower-bound total TCR beta diversity was estimated with a nonparametric unseen species model using Euler transformation. TCRdb itself trimmed the public reads at Q25 with fastp, ran MiXCR and retained productive beta chains. Rows matching on CDR3 protein sequence are summarized as one entry with the most common DNA and genes. The V and J calls and clone size come from TCRdb's table, not from the authors' own analysis. For this sample there are about 1.4 million distinct CDR3 sequences; approximately 59% appear just once. More than 6% of the sample is in the top ten clones.

Trimming takes 3 bases from V and 5 bases from J, and the germline ends sit 10 bases apart. Reading from cysteine to phenylalanine, the CDR3 counts 13 amino acids. The DNA shown is the 39-base CDR3, in frame from base 1. Systemically healthy Caucasian individuals from Russia, approximately 39 in total and aged about 6 to 100 years, were included as donors. Each donor gave approximately 9.3 milliliters of peripheral blood, collected into EDTA-treated Vacutainer tubes. PBMCs were isolated by Ficoll-Paque density-gradient centrifugation, with at least 6 million obtained per sample. Total RNA was extracted from PBMCs with Trizol reagent, with at least 6 micrograms obtained per sample. For every donor, flow cytometry on a PBMC aliquot measured the percentage of naive CD45RAhigh/CD27high T cells. In regard to this clonotype: Its specific antigen is unknown. Base qualities were left out, and no much larger clone turns up one base away.

The sequencing input was blood. The source is a man in his late teens or twenties in good health. The chain is assembled from TRBV12-3 or TRBV12-4 and TRBJ1-1, with the identity of the D gene unclear. CDR3 loop: CASSFRSQTEAFF. The DNA sequence is given as TGTGCCAGCAGTTTTCGCTCACAAACTGAAGCTTTCTTT.